Each of the 19 T cell receptor beta chains below was sequenced from the same sample in a study of shared clonotypes between healthy human individuals. Sequenced by immunoSEQ multiplex PCR; TCRdb stores in-frame clones only, minus some. Of approximately 1,000,000 clones in the sample, 75% to 80% were seen once. Sequenced: memory CD4+ T cells from PBMCs. Subset: CD45RA-negative fraction. These TCRs come from a man between 18 and 35 years old in good health. Some clones in this sample may be carry-over from other donors' samples.

The chain joins TRBV5-4 to TRBJ2-2; D is tentatively TRBD1 or TRBD2 (5 bases each). Trimming took off 0 bases at V and 5 bases at J, with 14 bases between the two ends. Germline V CDR1 and CDR2: SGHNT, YYREEE (reference sequence). This CDR3 region has 16 residues. This CDR3 is CASSLAGTRGTGELFF. In nucleotides, the CDR3 is TGTGCCAGCAGCTTGGCAGGGACCCGCGGGACCGGGGAGCTGTTTTTT. Full variable domain (missing parts from reference TRBV5-4 and TRBJ2-2): ETGVTQSPTHLIKTRGQQVTLRCSSQSGHNTVSWYQQALGQGPQFIFQYYREEENGRGNFPPRFSGLQFPNYSSELNVNALELDDSALYLCASSLAGTRGTGELFFGEGSRLTVL.

This clone was seen a few times. Other DNA variants within this sample encode the same CDR3. V usage is TRBV30 and J usage is TRBJ1-1; unclear D gene. The CDR3 extends over 13 amino acids. Trimming pared 1 base from V and 4 bases from J, leaving 10 bases between. CDR1 and CDR2 from the germline V gene are GTSNPN and SVGIG (reference sequence). The CDR3 DNA is TGTGCCTGGAGTGCCCTCGGAGGCACTGAAGCTTTCTTT. Protein: CAWSALGGTEAFF.

The CDR3 nucleotides are TGTGCCAGCAGCTCACGGACAGGGGCAAGCTATGGCTACACCTTC. The encoded protein is CASSSRTGASYGYTF. The J gene is TRBJ1-2, the V gene TRBV7-2, with 9 bases aligning to TRBD1. From germline, CDR1 is SGHTA and CDR2 FQGNSA. The CDR3 totals 15 residues. V lost 4 bases and J lost 4; bases outside the gene matches: 7.

Remarks on this clone: The CDR3 end shows no conserved phenylalanine or tryptophan, and so a read error is likely. It is unclear where the CDR3 begins or ends on the DNA, so no DNA is shown, and the CDR3 is as TCRdb lists it. The chain is built from TRBV2 and TRBJ2-7. Both ends counted, the CDR3 spans 9 residues. Germline loops: CDR1 SNHLY, CDR2 FYNNEI. CDR3 region: CASSHPLEL.

This clone was recorded only once. The chain carries TRBV9 and TRBJ2-1; D remains ambiguous. CDR3 length: 15 residues. V was clipped by 2 bases and J by 2 bases, with 11 bases between them. Looked up from germline, CDR1 is SGDLS and CDR2 is YYNGEE. The CDR3 here is CASSVRGLAYNEQFF. The DNA for the CDR3 is TGTGCCAGCAGCGTCAGAGGTCTAGCCTACAATGAGCAGTTCTTC. The variable domain in full, with the rest retrieved from reference TRBV9 and TRBJ2-1, is DSGVTQTPKHLITATGQRVTLRCSPRSGDLSVYWYQQSLDQGLQFLIQYYNGEERAKGNILERFSAQQFPDLHSELNLSSLELGDSALYFCASSVRGLAYNEQFFGPGTRLTVL.

There are a few counts of this clone. The CDR3, as DNA: TGTGCCACCAAACCCACAGCGAACGGAAACATTCAGTACTTC. Translation gives CATKPTANGNIQYF. The chain has TRBV6-4 and TRBJ2-4; no clear D gene. The CDR3 is 14 amino acids. Trimming stripped 10 bases from V and 6 bases from J, with 19 bases between. Germline CDR1 is MRHNA and CDR2 is SNTAGT.

V gene TRBV28 combines with J gene TRBJ2-7; D not certain. This CDR3 spans 14 amino acids. Trimming took off 2 bases at V and 3 bases at J, with 11 bases between the two ends. The germline CDR1 and CDR2 sequences are MDHEN and SYDVKM. DNA of the CDR3: TGTGCCAGCAGTTTAGGCGGCACCGTCTACGAGCAGTACTTC. Translation: CASSLGGTVYEQYF.

J is TRBJ1-1 and V is TRBV18; the D gene is possibly TRBD1 (6 bases). The CDR3 contains 14 residues. Germline loops: CDR1 KGHSH, CDR2 LQKENI. V lost 7 bases, J lost 1 base, and 13 bases lay in between. CDR3 sequence reads: CASLLGTQNTEAFF. The CDR3 bases are TGTGCCAGCTTACTCGGGACACAGAACACTGAAGCTTTCTTT.

The chain has TRBV5-5 and TRBJ1-4, with D hard to call. Germline V gene lookup returns CDR1 SGHKS and CDR2 YYEKEE (reference sequence). V lost 4 bases, J lost 0 bases, and 13 bases lay in between. This CDR3 comprises 16 residues. The DNA for the CDR3 is TGTGCCAGCAGCCGCGACTTAAGAGCAACTAATGAAAAACTGTTTTTT. It translates to CASSRDLRATNEKLFF. Filled out from reference TRBV5-5 and TRBJ1-4, the complete variable domain reads DAGVTQSPTHLIKTRGQQVTLRCSPISGHKSVSWYQQVLGQGPQFIFQYYEKEERGRGNFPDRFSARQFPNYSSELNVNALLLGDSALYLCASSRDLRATNEKLFFGSGTQLSVL.

The V and J genes are TRBV5-1 and TRBJ1-1, with TRBD1 identical over 7 bases. V was clipped by 4 bases and J by 4 bases; unmatched bases: 7. CDR3 length: 14 residues. CDR1 and CDR2 (germline): SGHRS, YFSETQ. In DNA form, the CDR3 reads TGCGCCAGCAGCCCGACAGGGTGGGGCACTGAAGCTTTCTTT. It translates to CASSPTGWGTEAFF.

This clone was seen only a few times. Other DNA sequences of this sample code for an identical CDR3. The genes are TRBV28 and TRBJ1-5, with D unresolved. Germline values: CDR1 MDHEN, CDR2 SYDVKM. CDR3 length equals 14 residues. V was pared by 2 bases and J by 4 bases, with 9 bases between. The CDR3 DNA reads as TGTGCCAGCAGTTTAGTGGGTGGGAATCAGCCCCAGCATTTT. Residues: CASSLVGGNQPQHF.

The DNA for the CDR3 is TGCGCCAGCAGCCTGGGCCTTGGGTCCGAGCAGTACTTC. As protein: CASSLGLGSEQYF. This chain uses TRBV5-1 with TRBJ2-7; D call uncertain. CDR1 SGHRS and CDR2 YFSETQ come from the germline V gene. CDR3 size: 13 residues. V lost 4 bases and J lost 6, with 14 bases in between. Filled out from reference TRBV5-1 and TRBJ2-7, the complete variable domain reads KAGVTQTPRYLIKTRGQQVTLSCSPISGHRSVSWYQQTPGQGLQFLFEYFSETQRNKGNFPGRFSGRQFSNSRSEMNVSTLELGDSALYLCASSLGLGSEQYFGPGTRLTVT.

This chain joins TRBV18 and TRBJ1-2, with D tentatively TRBD1 (6 bases). V lost 0 bases and J lost 8, with 13 bases in between. The germline gives CDR1 KGHSH, CDR2 LQKENI. This CDR3 has 14 residues. This chain's CDR3 is CASSPPGTGPGYTF. CDR3 DNA sequence: TGTGCCAGCTCACCACCGGGCACAGGGCCCGGCTACACCTTC.

V gene TRBV6-5 combines with J gene TRBJ1-4; 7 positions agree with TRBD1. Germline CDR1 reads MNHEY; CDR2 reads SVGAGI. The CDR3 runs 15 residues. Losses at the gene ends were 0 bases for V and 7 bases for J; bases not matched to a gene: 5. CDR3 in amino acids: CASSYSFQGGEKLFF. CDR3 nucleotides: TGTGCCAGCAGTTACTCGTTCCAGGGGGGTGAAAAACTGTTTTTT.

In its sample, this clone was seen a few times. The gene calls are TRBV6-1 and TRBJ2-4, with D perhaps TRBD1 or TRBD2 (5 bases each). Germline V CDR1 and CDR2: MNHNS, SASEGT. The CDR3 covers 15 residues. The germline V and J ends were trimmed by 10 bases and 3 bases, with 19 bases remaining between them. The CDR3 loop is CAIDAARGVKNIQYF. The DNA of the CDR3 is TGTGCCATCGACGCCGCTAGGGGAGTCAAAAACATTCAGTACTTC.

As DNA, the CDR3 is TGTGCCAGCAGCTTAGCAGGTGGAGAGTTGAGAACTGAAGCTTTCTTT. It codes for CASSLAGGELRTEAFF. V is TRBV7-8 and J is TRBJ1-1; no clear D gene. The CDR3 consists of 16 residues. The V gene's germline CDR1 is SGHVS and CDR2 FQNEAQ. V was pared by 0 bases and J by 5 bases, with 16 bases between.

V is TRBV5-1 and J is TRBJ1-5, with 8 bases lining up with TRBD1. With V trimmed by 0 bases and J by 1 base, 3 bases remained unmatched. In germline, CDR1 is SGHRS, CDR2 YFSETQ. The CDR3 spans 16 residues. In DNA, the CDR3 is TGCGCCAGCAGCTTGGGGGGGACAGGAAGCAATCAGCCCCAGCATTTT. This encodes CASSLGGTGSNQPQHF.

The chain links TRBV4-1 to TRBJ1-2; perhaps TRBD1 as D (6 bases). The CDR3 covers 14 residues. The V gene's germline CDR1 is MGHRA and CDR2 YSYEKL. The ends were cut back, 1 base at V and 8 bases at J, with 14 bases in the middle. The CDR3 is CASSQVSGGRGYTF. For the CDR3, the DNA is TGCGCCAGCAGCCAAGTGTCCGGGGGCCGGGGCTACACCTTC.

The V gene is TRBV5-4, the J gene TRBJ2-1; TRBD2 matches at 7 bases. Germline V gene lookup returns CDR1 SGHNT and CDR2 YYREEE (reference sequence). The CDR3 consists of 17 residues. Unmatched junction bases numbered 18, after V lost 5 bases and J lost 7 bases. For the CDR3, the DNA is TGTGCCAGCAGATTTGGTCCCAGCGGGATGGGGGGGAATGAGCAGTTCTTC. It is translated as CASRFGPSGMGGNEQFF.